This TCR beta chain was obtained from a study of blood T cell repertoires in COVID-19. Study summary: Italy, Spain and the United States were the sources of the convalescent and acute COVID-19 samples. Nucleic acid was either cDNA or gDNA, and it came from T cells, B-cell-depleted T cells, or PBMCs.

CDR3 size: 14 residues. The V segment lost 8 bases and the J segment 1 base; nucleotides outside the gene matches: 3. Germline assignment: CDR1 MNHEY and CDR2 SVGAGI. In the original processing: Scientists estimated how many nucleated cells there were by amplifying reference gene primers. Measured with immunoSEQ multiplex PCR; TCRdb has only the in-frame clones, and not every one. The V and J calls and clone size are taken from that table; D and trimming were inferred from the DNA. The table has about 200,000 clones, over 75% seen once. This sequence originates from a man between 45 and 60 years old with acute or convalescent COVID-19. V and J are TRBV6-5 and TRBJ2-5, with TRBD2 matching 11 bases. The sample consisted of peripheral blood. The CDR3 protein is CASASGGIQETQYF. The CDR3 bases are TGTGCCAGCGCTAGCGGGGGGATCCAAGAGACCCAGTACTTC.